These T cell receptor beta chains were read from a single sample in a study of human T cells and chemical hapten exposure. TCRdb processed the RACE reads anew with MiXCR; each CDR3 protein has one entry. This sample has 50,000 to 75,000 distinct CDR3 sequences, with about 11% found just once. Sequences were derived from whole blood, sampled in connection with sensitization to the hapten diphenylcyclopropenone (DPC). These receptors originate from a woman aged 30 to 39 with alopecia areata. Some clones in this sample may be carry-over from other donors' samples. The CDR3 runs from the conserved cysteine through the conserved F or W. D genes are given only for firm matches. Rows give clone size only sometimes, using once, few, many, or a class for an expanded clone.

V gene	clone size	J gene	D gene	CDR3 DNA	CDR3 protein
TRBV19	few	TRBJ2-2	NA	TGTGCCAGCCGAAAGGGAATGAACACCGGGGAGCTGTTTTTT	CASRKGMNTGELFF
TRBV20-1	NA	TRBJ1-1	TRBD1	TGCAGTGCTGCCGGGACAGGGGGTCCGGGTCAATCGGCTTTCTTT	CSAAGTGGPGQSAFF
TRBV6-1	once	TRBJ2-1	NA	TGTGCCACCAGTTCCCCCGGGGGGCTGAATGAGCAGTTCTTC	CATSSPGGLNEQFF
TRBV12-3/TRBV12-4	NA	TRBJ2-7	NA	TGTGCCAGCAGTTTAGGAGCGACCAACTACGAGCAGTACTTC	CASSLGATNYEQYF
TRBV3-1	NA	TRBJ2-7	NA	TGTGCCAGCAGCCAAGAGGGAGCTCACGAGCAGTACTTC	CASSQEGAHEQYF
TRBV7-8	NA	TRBJ2-1	TRBD2	TGTGCCAGCAGCCCTAGCGGGGACTCCTACAATGAGCAGTTCTTC	CASSPSGDSYNEQFF
TRBV18	NA	TRBJ2-1	NA	TGTGCCAGCTCACCCCCGGGCTACAATGAGCAGTTCTTC	CASSPPGYNEQFF
TRBV20-1	few	TRBJ1-5	NA	TGCAGTGCTAGAAGGAGGTACAGCAATCAGCCCCAGCATTTT	CSARRRYSNQPQHF
TRBV20-1	NA	TRBJ2-1	TRBD2	TGCAGTGCTAGAGACCCGGGACTAGCGGGAGGTGAGCAGTTCTTC	CSARDPGLAGGEQFF
TRBV6-5	few	TRBJ1-2	NA	TGTGCCAGCCATTCAATAAGAGGCTACACCTTC	CASHSIRGYTF
TRBV11-2	many	TRBJ1-5	NA	TGTGCCAGCAGCTTAGGGCAGGGGCCAAATCAGCCCCAGCATTTT	CASSLGQGPNQPQHF
TRBV7-6	many	TRBJ1-6	TRBD1	TGTGCCAGCAGCTCAGACTCCTGGACAGGGGACTCACCCCTCCACTTT	CASSSDSWTGDSPLHF
TRBV5-1	few	TRBJ1-6	NA	TGCGCCAGCAGCCCGGGCGCAGCGCCTAATTCACCCCTCCACTTT	CASSPGAAPNSPLHF
TRBV24-1	many	TRBJ1-5	TRBD1	TGTGCCACCGGGACAGGGCTCTTGGGGCAGCCCCAGCATTTT	CATGTGLLGQPQHF
TRBV19	NA	TRBJ2-7	NA	TGTGCCAGTAGTGCCGCTAGCCTCAACTACGAGCAGTACTTC	CASSAASLNYEQYF
TRBV27	NA	TRBJ2-2	TRBD1	TGTGCCAGCACCTTGACAGGGGTCAACACCGGGGAGCTGTTTTTT	CASTLTGVNTGELFF
TRBV2	many	TRBJ2-1	TRBD2	TGTGCCAGCTGCCGAAAAGCGGGAGGGAAAAACAATGAGCAGTTCTTC	CASCRKAGGKNNEQFF
TRBV29-1	NA	TRBJ1-1	NA	TGCAGCGCGATTAATTGGGACACTGAAGCTTTCTTT	CSAINWDTEAFF
TRBV20-1	few	TRBJ1-4	NA	TGCAGTGCTACGACCCCAGGGGCTGGTGAAAAACTGTTTTTT	CSATTPGAGEKLFF
TRBV28	NA	TRBJ2-2	TRBD1	TGTGCCAGCACCTATCCTTCAGGGGGAACCGGGGAGCTGTTTTTT	CASTYPSGGTGELFF
TRBV29-1	NA	TRBJ1-1	NA	TGCAGCGGGACCGACACTGAAGCTTTCTTT	CSGTDTEAFF
TRBV10-3	NA	TRBJ1-1	TRBD1	TGTGCCATCAGCCCGGGACAGGACGACACTGAAGCTTTCTTT	CAISPGQDDTEAFF
TRBV29-1	NA	TRBJ2-3	NA	TGCAGCGTTGAGGACAGCTACAACCCAGATACGCAGTATTTT	CSVEDSYNPDTQYF
TRBV10-3	few	TRBJ1-1	NA	TGTGCCATCACCGCCGGGAGATTCAACACTGAAGCTTTCTTT	CAITAGRFNTEAFF
TRBV11-2	many	TRBJ1-1	NA	TGTGCCAGCAGCTTAACAGCCTACACTGAAGCTTTCTTT	CASSLTAYTEAFF
TRBV4-2	NA	TRBJ2-7	NA	TGTGCCAGCCAATCAATAGGGGGCTCCTACGAGCAGTACTTC	CASQSIGGSYEQYF
TRBV7-6	medium-sized	TRBJ1-6	NA	TGTGCCAGCAGCCCCGGGGTTCCCTATTCACCCCTCCACTTT	CASSPGVPYSPLHF
TRBV10-3	NA	TRBJ2-7	NA	TGTGCCATCAGTGAACTAGACTACGAGCAGTACTTC	CAISELDYEQYF
TRBV28	NA	TRBJ1-6	NA	TGTGCCAGCAGCCCCCCGCTGGGTTCGGGTTCACCCCTCCACTTT	CASSPPLGSGSPLHF
TRBV9	many	TRBJ1-2	TRBD1	TGTGCCAGCAGCGTAGCGGGGACAGGGCACTATGGCTACACCTTC	CASSVAGTGHYGYTF
TRBV7-9	many	TRBJ1-1	NA	TGTGCCAGCAGTAGGGGTAACACTGAAGCTTTCTTT	CASSRGNTEAFF
TRBV29-1	many	TRBJ2-1	NA	TGCAGCGTTGTATTCGGAGAATACAATGAGCAGTTCTTC	CSVVFGEYNEQFF